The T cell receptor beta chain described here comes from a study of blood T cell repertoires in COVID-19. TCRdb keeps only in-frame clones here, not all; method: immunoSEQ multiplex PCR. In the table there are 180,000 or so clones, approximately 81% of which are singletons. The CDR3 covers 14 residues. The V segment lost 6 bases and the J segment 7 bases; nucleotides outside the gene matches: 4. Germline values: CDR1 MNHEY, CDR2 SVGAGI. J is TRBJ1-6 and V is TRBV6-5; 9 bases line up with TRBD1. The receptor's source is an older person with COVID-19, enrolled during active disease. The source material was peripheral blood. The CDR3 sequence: CASSRTGVNSPLHF. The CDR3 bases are TGTGCCAGCAGCCGGACAGGGGTCAATTCACCCCTCCACTTT.